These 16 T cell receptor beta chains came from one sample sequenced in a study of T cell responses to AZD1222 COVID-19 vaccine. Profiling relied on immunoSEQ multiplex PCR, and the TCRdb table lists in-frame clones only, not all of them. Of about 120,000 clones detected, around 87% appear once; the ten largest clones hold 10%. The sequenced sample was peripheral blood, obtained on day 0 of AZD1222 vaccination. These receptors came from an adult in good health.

CDR3: CAISDPLREGGTEAFF. In DNA, the CDR3 is TGTGCCATCAGTGACCCGCTTCGGGAGGGGGGCACTGAAGCTTTCTTT. This sequence joins TRBV10-3 and TRBJ1-1; perhaps TRBD1 as D (6 bases). Deletions cut 3 bases from V and 4 bases from J, with 18 bases between. Per germline, CDR1 ENHRY and CDR2 SYGVKD. The CDR3 loop spans 16 amino acids.

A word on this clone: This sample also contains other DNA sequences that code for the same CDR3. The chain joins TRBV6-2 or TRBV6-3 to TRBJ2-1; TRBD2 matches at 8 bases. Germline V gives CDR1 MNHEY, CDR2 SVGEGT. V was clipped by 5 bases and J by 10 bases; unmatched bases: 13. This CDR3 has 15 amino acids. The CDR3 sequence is CASSTQTSGSGEQFF. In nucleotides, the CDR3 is TGTGCCAGCAGTACCCAGACCAGCGGGAGCGGCGAGCAGTTCTTC.

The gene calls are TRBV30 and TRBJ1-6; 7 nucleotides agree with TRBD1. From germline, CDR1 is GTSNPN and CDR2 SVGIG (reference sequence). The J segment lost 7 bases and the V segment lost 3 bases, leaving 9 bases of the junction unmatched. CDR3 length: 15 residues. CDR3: CAWRLRAGGNSPLHF. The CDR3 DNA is TGTGCCTGGAGGCTGAGGGCAGGGGGGAATTCACCCCTCCACTTT.

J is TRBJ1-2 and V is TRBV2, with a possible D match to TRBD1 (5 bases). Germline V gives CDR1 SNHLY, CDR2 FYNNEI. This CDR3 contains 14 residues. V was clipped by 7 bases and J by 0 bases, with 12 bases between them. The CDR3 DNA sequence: TGTGCCAGCAAACAGGACAAAGCTAACTATGGCTACACCTTC. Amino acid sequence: CASKQDKANYGYTF.

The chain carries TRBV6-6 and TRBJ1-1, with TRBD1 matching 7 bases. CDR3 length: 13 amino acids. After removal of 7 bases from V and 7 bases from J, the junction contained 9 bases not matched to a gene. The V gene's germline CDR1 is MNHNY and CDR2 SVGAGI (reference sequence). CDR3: CASIGGAKGEAFF. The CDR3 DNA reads TGTGCCAGCATAGGGGGCGCGAAGGGTGAAGCTTTCTTT.

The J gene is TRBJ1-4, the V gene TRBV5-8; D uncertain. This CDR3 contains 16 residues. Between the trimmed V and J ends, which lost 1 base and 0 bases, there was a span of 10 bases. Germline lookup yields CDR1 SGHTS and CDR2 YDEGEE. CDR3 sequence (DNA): TGTGCCAGCAGCTTGCCGTCCGGTGCAACTAATGAAAAACTGTTTTTT. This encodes CASSLPSGATNEKLFF.

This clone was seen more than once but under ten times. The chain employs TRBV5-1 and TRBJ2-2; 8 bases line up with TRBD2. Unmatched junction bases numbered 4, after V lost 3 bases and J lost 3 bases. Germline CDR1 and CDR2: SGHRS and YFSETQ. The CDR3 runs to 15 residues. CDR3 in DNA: TGCGCCAGCAGCTGGGCGGGGGGCGACACCGGGGAGCTGTTTTTT. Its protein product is CASSWAGGDTGELFF.

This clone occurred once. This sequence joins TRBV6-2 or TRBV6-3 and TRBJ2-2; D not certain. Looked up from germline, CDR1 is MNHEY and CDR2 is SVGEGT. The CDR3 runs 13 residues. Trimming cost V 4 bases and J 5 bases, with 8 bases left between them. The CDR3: CASSSLETGELFF. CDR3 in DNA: TGTGCCAGCAGTTCGCTGGAGACCGGGGAGCTGTTTTTT.

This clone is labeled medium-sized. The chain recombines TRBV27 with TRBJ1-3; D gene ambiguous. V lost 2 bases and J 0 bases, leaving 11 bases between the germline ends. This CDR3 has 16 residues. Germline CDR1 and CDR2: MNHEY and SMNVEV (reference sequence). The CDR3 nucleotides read TGTGCCAGCAGTTTAACTGGCACGAACTCTGGAAACACCATATATTTT. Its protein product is CASSLTGTNSGNTIYF.

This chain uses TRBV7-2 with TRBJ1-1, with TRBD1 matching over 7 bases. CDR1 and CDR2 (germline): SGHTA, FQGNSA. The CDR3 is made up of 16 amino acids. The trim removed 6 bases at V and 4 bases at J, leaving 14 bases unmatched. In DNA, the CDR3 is TGTGCCAGCAGGCGGACAGGCTTAACAGGTGGCACTGAAGCTTTCTTT. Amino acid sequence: CASRRTGLTGGTEAFF.

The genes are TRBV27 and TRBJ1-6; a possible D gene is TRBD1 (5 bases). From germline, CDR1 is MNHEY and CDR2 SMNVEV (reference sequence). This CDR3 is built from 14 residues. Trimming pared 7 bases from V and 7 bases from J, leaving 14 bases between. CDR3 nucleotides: TGTGCCAGCACTACCGGGACGGCAAATTCACCCCTCCACTTT. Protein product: CASTTGTANSPLHF.

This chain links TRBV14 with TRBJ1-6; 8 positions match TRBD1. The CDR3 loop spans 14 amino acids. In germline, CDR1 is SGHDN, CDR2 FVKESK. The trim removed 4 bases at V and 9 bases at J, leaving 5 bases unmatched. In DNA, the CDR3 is TGTGCCAGCAGCCCGGACAGGGCAGGTTCACCCCTCCACTTT. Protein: CASSPDRAGSPLHF.

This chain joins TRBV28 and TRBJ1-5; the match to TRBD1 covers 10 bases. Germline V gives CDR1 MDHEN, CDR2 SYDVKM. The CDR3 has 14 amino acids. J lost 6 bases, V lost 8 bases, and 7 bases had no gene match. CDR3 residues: CASARTGGGQPQHF. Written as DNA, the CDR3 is TGTGCCAGCGCTAGGACAGGGGGAGGTCAGCCCCAGCATTTT.

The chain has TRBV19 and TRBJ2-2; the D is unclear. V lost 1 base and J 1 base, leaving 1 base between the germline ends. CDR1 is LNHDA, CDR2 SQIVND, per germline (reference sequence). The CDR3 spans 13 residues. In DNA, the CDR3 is TGTGCCAGTAGTATAGTGAACACCGGGGAGCTGTTTTTT. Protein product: CASSIVNTGELFF.

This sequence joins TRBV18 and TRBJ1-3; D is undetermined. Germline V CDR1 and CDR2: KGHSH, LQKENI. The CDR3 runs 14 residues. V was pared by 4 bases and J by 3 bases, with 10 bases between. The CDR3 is CASSLAGLGNTIYF. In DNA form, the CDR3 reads TGTGCCAGCTCACTCGCAGGACTTGGAAACACCATATATTTT.

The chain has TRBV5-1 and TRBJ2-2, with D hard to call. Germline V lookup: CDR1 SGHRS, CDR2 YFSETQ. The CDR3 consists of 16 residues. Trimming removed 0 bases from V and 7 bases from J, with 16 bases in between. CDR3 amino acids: CASSLALSGMDGELFF. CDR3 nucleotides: TGCGCCAGCAGCTTGGCCCTCTCTGGGATGGACGGGGAGCTGTTTTTT.